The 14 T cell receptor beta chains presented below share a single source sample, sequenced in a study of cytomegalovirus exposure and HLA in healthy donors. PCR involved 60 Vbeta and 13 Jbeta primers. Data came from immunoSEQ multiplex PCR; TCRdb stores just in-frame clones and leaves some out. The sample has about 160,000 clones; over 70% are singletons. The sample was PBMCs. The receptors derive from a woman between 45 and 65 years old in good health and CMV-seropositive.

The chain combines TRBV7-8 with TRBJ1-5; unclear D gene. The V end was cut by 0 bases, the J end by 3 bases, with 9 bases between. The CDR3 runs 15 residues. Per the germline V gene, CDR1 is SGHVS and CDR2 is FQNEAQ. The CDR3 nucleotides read TGTGCCAGCAGCTTAGCGCGCCGTCTCAATCAGCCCCAGCATTTT. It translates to CASSLARRLNQPQHF.

CDR3 amino acids: CASSLTGDSPLHF. The CDR3 nucleotides read TGTGCCAGCAGCTTAACCGGGGATTCACCCCTCCACTTT. The J gene is TRBJ1-6, the V gene TRBV7-3; unclear D gene. The V gene lost 0 bases and the J gene lost 8 bases, with 5 bases spanning the gap. Per germline, CDR1 SGHTA and CDR2 FQGTGA. The CDR3 contains 13 residues.

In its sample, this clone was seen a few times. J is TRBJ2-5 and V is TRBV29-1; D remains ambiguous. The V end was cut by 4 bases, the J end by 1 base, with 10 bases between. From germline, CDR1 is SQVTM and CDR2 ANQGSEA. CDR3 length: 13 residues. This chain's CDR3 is CSVVPGSQETQYF. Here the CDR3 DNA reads TGCAGCGTTGTTCCGGGTAGCCAAGAGACCCAGTACTTC.

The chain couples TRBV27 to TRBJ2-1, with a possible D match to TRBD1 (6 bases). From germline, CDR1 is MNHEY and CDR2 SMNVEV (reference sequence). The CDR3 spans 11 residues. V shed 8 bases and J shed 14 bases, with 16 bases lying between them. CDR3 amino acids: CASSRGIVEFF. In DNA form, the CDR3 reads TGTGCCAGCTCTAGGGGGATTGTGGAGTTCTTC.

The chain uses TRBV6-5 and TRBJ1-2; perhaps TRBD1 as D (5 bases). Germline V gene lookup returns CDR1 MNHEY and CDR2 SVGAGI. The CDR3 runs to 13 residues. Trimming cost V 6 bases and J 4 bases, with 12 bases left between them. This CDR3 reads CASSLGGIYGYTF. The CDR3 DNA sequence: TGTGCCAGCAGCCTGGGGGGGATCTATGGCTACACCTTC.

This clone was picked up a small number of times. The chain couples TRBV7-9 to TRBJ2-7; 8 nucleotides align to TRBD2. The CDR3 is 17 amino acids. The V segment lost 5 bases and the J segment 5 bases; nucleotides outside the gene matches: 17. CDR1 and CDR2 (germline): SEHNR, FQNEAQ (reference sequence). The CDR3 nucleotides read TGTGCCAGCAGCCCAGGTGTGGTCGGGGGGGTCATCGACGAGCAGTACTTC. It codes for CASSPGVVGGVIDEQYF.

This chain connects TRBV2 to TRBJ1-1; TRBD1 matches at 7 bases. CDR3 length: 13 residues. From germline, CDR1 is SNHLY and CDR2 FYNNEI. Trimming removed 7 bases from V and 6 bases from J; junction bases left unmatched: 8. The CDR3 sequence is CASKDRQGAEAFF. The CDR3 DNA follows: TGTGCCAGCAAAGATAGACAGGGCGCTGAAGCTTTCTTT.

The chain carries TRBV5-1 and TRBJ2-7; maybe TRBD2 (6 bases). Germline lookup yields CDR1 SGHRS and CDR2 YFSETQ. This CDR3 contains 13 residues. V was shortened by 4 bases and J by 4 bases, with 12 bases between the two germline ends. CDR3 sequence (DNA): TGCGCCAGCAGCCAATGGGGGGTTTACGAGCAGTACTTC. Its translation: CASSQWGVYEQYF.

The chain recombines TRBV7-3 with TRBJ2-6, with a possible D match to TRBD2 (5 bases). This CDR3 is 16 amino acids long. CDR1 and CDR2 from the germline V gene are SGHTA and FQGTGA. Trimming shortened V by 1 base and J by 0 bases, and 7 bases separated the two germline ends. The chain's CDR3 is CASSLIGSSGANVLTF. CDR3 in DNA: TGTGCCAGCAGCTTAATAGGGAGCTCTGGGGCCAACGTCCTGACTTTC.

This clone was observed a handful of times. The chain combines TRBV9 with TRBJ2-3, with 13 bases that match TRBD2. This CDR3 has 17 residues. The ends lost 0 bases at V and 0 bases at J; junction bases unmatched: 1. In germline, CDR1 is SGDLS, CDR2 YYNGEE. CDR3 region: CASSVVGLAGSTDTQYF. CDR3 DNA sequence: TGTGCCAGCAGCGTAGTGGGACTAGCGGGGAGCACAGATACGCAGTATTTT.

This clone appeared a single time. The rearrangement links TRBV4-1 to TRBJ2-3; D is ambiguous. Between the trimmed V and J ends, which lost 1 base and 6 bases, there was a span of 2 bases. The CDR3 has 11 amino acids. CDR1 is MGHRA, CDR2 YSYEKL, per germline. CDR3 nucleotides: TGCGCCAGCAGCCAAGCGGATACGCAGTATTTT. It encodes CASSQADTQYF.

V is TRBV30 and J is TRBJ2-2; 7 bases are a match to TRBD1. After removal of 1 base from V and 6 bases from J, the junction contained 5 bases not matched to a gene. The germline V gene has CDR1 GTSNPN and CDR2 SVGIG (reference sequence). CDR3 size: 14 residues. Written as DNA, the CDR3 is TGTGCCTGGAGTGAAGGGGGCGCGTCCGGGGAGCTGTTTTTT. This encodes CAWSEGGASGELFF.

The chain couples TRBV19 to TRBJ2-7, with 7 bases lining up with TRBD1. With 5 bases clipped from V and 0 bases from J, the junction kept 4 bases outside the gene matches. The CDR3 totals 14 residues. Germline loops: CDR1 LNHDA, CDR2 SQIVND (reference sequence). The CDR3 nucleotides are TGTGCCAGTAGTTCTAGACAGGGCTCCTACGAGCAGTACTTC. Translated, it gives CASSSRQGSYEQYF. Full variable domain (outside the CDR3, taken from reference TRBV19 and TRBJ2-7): DGGITQSPKYLFRKEGQNVTLSCEQNLNHDAMYWYRQDPGQGLRLIYYSQIVNDFQKGDIAEGYSVSREKKESFPLTVTSAQKNPTAFYLCASSSRQGSYEQYFGPGTRLTVT.

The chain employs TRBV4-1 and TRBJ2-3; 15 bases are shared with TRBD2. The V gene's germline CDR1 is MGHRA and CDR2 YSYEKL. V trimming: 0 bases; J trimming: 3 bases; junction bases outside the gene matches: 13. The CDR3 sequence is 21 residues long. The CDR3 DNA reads TGCGCCAGCAGCCAAGATACGGGACTAGCGGGGGGTAGATCCAGAACAGATACGCAGTATTTT. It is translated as CASSQDTGLAGGRSRTDTQYF.